These 15 T cell receptor beta chains originate from one sample sequenced in a study of OX40 agonist ivuxolimab in advanced cancers. Assay used: immunoSEQ multiplex PCR; TCRdb lists only in-frame clones, some missing. This sample carries over 50,000 clones, 89% of them seen once, and the ten largest clones take 18%. This material consisted of CD4+ or CD8+ T cells sorted from blood, taken in a trial of the OX40 agonist ivuxolimab. The origin of the receptors is an adult with an advanced solid tumor such as melanoma, head and neck, liver or kidney cancer.

The V call is TRBV4-3, the J call TRBJ2-1; a possible D gene is TRBD2 (6 bases). CDR1 is LGHNA, CDR2 YSLEER, per germline. V lost 0 bases to trimming and J lost 2 bases, with 8 bases between them. The CDR3 length is 15 residues. For the CDR3, the DNA is TGCGCCAGCAGCCAAGACGGGAGCGCCTACAATGAGCAGTTCTTC. Protein product: CASSQDGSAYNEQFF.

On this clone itself: An end of the junction differs from the germline gene, which may be a read error. The chain is built from TRBV9 and TRBJ1-2; D unclear. CDR3 length: 11 amino acids. Germline CDR1 SGDLS, CDR2 YYNGEE. CDR3 region: CASSANYGYTF. In DNA form, the CDR3 reads TGTGCCAGCAGCGCTAATTATGGCTACACCTTC.

The chain employs TRBV4-3 and TRBJ2-1; TRBD1 or TRBD2 may be the D gene (5 bases each). The length of the CDR3 is 14 residues. V was pared by 6 bases and J by 7 bases, with 16 bases between. The V gene's germline CDR1 is LGHNA and CDR2 YSLEER. The CDR3 DNA follows: TGCGCCAGCAGTCTGTGGCCCGGGACGAATGAGCAGTTCTTC. Encoded protein: CASSLWPGTNEQFF.

This chain connects TRBV7-9 to TRBJ1-2; TRBD1 is a possible D gene (6 bases). Germline V lookup: CDR1 SEHNR, CDR2 FQNEAQ (reference sequence). This CDR3 has 16 residues. V lost 0 bases and J 6 bases, leaving 17 bases between the germline ends. CDR3 nucleotides: TGTGCCAGCAGCTTAGCGGGGGCCATCCAGGGCAATGGCTACACCTTC. It specifies CASSLAGAIQGNGYTF.

The rearrangement links TRBV11-3 to TRBJ1-1; 9 bases are shared with TRBD1. V lost 5 bases, J lost 6 bases, and 7 bases stayed unmatched. The germline V gene has CDR1 SGHNT and CDR2 YENEEA. This CDR3 comprises 14 residues. The CDR3 DNA reads as TGTGCCAGCAGCCTGGACAGGGGTCGACCTGAAGCTTTCTTT. It codes for CASSLDRGRPEAFF.

This clone has more than one count but fewer than ten. This chain connects TRBV4-2 to TRBJ2-7, with 8 bases matching TRBD1. The trim removed 4 bases at V and 5 bases at J, leaving 7 bases unmatched. In germline, CDR1 is LGHNA, CDR2 YNFKEQ. The CDR3 runs to 14 residues. CDR3 amino acids: CASSPDGQGDEQYF. The CDR3 region has the DNA TGTGCCAGCAGCCCCGACGGACAGGGCGACGAGCAGTACTTC.

V gene TRBV27 combines with J gene TRBJ2-7; D uncertain. From germline, CDR1 is MNHEY and CDR2 SMNVEV (reference sequence). V was clipped by 3 bases and J by 6 bases, with 12 bases between them. The CDR3 runs to 13 residues. The CDR3 DNA sequence: TGTGCCAGCAGTTTTCAGGTGGCCCTCGAGCAGTACTTC. Translation gives CASSFQVALEQYF.

This clone was seen only a few times. The chain joins TRBV7-9 to TRBJ2-7; 12 bases align to TRBD2. The CDR3 runs 15 residues. J was trimmed by 5 bases and V by 3 bases; bases with no gene match: 5. Germline CDR1 SEHNR, CDR2 FQNEAQ (reference sequence). This chain's CDR3 is CASSFLAGGPDEQYF. The CDR3 DNA is TGTGCCAGCAGCTTCCTAGCGGGAGGGCCAGACGAGCAGTACTTC.

The V call is TRBV4-1, the J call TRBJ2-3; D unclear. Trimming pared 1 base from V and 3 bases from J, leaving 8 bases between. Germline V CDR1 and CDR2: MGHRA, YSYEKL. This CDR3 region has 14 residues. DNA for the CDR3: TGCGCCAGCAGCCAAGCGGTGCTTACAGATACGCAGTATTTT. Amino acid sequence: CASSQAVLTDTQYF.

The chain is built from TRBV9 and TRBJ1-4; TRBD1 matches at 9 bases. CDR1 is SGDLS and CDR2 is YYNGEE in the germline V gene. The CDR3 covers 16 residues. The junction had 4 bases not matched to a gene; V was cut back by 1 base and J by 3 bases. CDR3 sequence reads: CASSVTGGASNEKLFF. CDR3 sequence (DNA): TGTGCCAGCAGCGTAACAGGGGGCGCGTCTAATGAAAAACTGTTTTTT.

This chain joins TRBV6-5 and TRBJ2-7; 7 bases are a match to TRBD2. The V segment lost 6 bases and the J segment 7 bases; nucleotides outside the gene matches: 12. This CDR3 has 14 residues. From germline, CDR1 is MNHEY and CDR2 SVGAGI. This CDR3 is CASSPSKRGREQYF. CDR3 DNA: TGTGCCAGCAGCCCCAGCAAGCGGGGTCGGGAGCAGTACTTC.

Turning to this clone: The DNA is left out, because the CDR3 cannot be placed on it with certainty; the CDR3 is given as TCRdb lists it. CDR3 sequence reads: CASSKEVASGSGNEQFF. The V gene is TRBV21-1, the J gene TRBJ2-1; the table names TRBD2, a call not compared with the DNA. TRBV21-1 is a documented pseudogene. The CDR3 region is 17 residues in length, termini included.

The chain links TRBV7-9 to TRBJ2-5; D not resolved. V gave up 6 bases and J gave up 2 bases, with 19 bases separating them. The germline V gene encodes CDR1 SEHNR and CDR2 FQNEAQ (reference sequence). The CDR3 sequence is 16 residues long. CDR3 region: CASRPFPEAKQETQYF. In DNA, the CDR3 is TGTGCCAGCAGACCGTTTCCAGAAGCGAAACAAGAGACCCAGTACTTC. The full variable domain, completed using reference TRBV7-9 and TRBJ2-5, is DTGVSQNPRHKITKRGQNVTFRCDPISEHNRLYWYRQTLGQGPEFLTYFQNEAQLEKSRLLSDRFSAERPKGSFSTLEIQRTEQGDSAMYLCASRPFPEAKQETQYFGPGTRLLVL.

The rearrangement uses TRBV10-3 and TRBJ2-7; TRBD1 or TRBD2 may be the D gene (5 bases each). CDR3 length: 13 amino acids. The germline gives CDR1 ENHRY, CDR2 SYGVKD. With 8 bases removed from V and 2 bases from J, the gap between germline ends came to 13 bases. CDR3 sequence: CAIVRDGTYEQYF. The CDR3 DNA reads as TGTGCCATCGTACGGGACGGTACCTACGAGCAGTACTTC.

V gene TRBV2 combines with J gene TRBJ2-7; 7 positions match TRBD1. Germline lookup yields CDR1 SNHLY and CDR2 FYNNEI. Losses at the gene ends were 1 base for V and 0 bases for J; bases not matched to a gene: 3. This CDR3 contains 15 residues. The CDR3: CASSEVTGTSYEQYF. The CDR3 DNA sequence: TGTGCCAGCAGTGAAGTGACAGGGACCTCCTACGAGCAGTACTTC.